This T cell receptor (beta chain) stems from a study of blood T cells in healthy people across ages. A second PCR, run for about 6 to 11 cycles, used a sample-barcoded 5' primer plus a J-beta primer mix. Each CDR3 protein gets one entry after TCRdb re-called the 5' RACE reads with MiXCR. The data hold over 1,500,000 distinct CDR3 sequences, with approximately 40% observed a single time. In this sample, this clonotype turned up a few times. CDR1 and CDR2 from the germline V gene are SGDLS and YYNGEE. The CDR3 extends over 13 amino acids. The sequenced sample was blood. The J gene is TRBJ2-4, the V gene TRBV9; a possible D gene is TRBD1 (6 bases). The closer fit of TRBJ2-7 to the DNA end suggests the J call may be wrong. This sequence originates from a human donor in good health. CDR3: CASSEGDTYEQYF. The CDR3 coding sequence is TGTGCCAGCAGCGAGGGGGACACCTACGAGCAGTACTTC.